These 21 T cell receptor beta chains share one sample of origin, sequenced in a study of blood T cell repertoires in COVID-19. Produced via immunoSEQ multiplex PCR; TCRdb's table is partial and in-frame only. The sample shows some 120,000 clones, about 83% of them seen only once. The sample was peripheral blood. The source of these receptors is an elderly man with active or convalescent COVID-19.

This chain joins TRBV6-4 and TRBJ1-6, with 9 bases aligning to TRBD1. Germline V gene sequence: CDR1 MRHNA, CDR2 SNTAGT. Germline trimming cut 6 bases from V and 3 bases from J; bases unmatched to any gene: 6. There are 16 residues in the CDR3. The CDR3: CASSAGTGLYNSPLHF. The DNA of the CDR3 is TGTGCCAGCAGCGCCGGGACAGGGCTCTATAATTCACCCCTCCACTTT.

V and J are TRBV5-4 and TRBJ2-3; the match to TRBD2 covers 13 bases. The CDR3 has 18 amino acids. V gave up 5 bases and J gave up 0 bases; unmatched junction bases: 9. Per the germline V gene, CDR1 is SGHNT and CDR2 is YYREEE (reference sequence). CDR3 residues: CASSLGTSGVPSTDTQYF. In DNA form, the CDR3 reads TGTGCCAGCAGTCTCGGGACTAGCGGGGTGCCGAGCACAGATACGCAGTATTTT.

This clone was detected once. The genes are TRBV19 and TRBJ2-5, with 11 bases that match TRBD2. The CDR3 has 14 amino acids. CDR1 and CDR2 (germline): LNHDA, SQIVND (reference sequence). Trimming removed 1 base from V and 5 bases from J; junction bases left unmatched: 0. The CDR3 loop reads CASSIGLAGETQYF. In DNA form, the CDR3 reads TGTGCCAGTAGTATAGGACTAGCGGGGGAGACCCAGTACTTC.

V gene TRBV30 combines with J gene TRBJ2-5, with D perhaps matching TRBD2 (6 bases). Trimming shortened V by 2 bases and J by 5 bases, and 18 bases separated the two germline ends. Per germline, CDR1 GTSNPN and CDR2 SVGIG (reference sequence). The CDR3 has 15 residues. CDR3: CAWSSAPGVRETQYF. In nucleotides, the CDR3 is TGTGCCTGGAGTTCCGCACCGGGGGTTCGGGAGACCCAGTACTTC.

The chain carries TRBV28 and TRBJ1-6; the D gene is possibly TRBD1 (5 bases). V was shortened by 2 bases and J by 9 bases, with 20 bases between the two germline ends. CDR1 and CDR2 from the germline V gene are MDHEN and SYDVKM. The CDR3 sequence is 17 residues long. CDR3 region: CASSLRGGKIAGSPLHF. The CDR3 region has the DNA TGTGCCAGCAGTTTAAGGGGAGGCAAGATCGCGGGTTCACCCCTCCACTTT.

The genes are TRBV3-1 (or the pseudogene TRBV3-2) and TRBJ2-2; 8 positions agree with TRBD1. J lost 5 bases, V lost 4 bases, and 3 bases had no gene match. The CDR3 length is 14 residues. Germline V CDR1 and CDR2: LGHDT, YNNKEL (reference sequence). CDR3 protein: CASSRRQGTGELFF. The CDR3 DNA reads TGTGCCAGCAGCCGGAGACAGGGGACCGGGGAGCTGTTTTTT.

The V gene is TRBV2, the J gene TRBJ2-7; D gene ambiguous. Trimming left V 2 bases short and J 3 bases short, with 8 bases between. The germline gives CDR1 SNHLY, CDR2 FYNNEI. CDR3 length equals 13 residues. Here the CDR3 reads CASSELQNYEQYF. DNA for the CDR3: TGTGCCAGCAGTGAATTGCAGAACTACGAGCAGTACTTC.

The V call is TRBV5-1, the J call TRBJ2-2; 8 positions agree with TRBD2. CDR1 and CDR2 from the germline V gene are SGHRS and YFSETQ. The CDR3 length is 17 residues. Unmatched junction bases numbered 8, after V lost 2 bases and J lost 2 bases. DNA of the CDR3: TGCGCCAGCAGCTTTTCCAGCGGGGGCGACAACACCGGGGAGCTGTTTTTT. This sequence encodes CASSFSSGGDNTGELFF. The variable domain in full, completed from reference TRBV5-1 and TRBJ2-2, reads KAGVTQTPRYLIKTRGQQVTLSCSPISGHRSVSWYQQTPGQGLQFLFEYFSETQRNKGNFPGRFSGRQFSNSRSEMNVSTLELGDSALYLCASSFSSGGDNTGELFFGEGSRLTVL.

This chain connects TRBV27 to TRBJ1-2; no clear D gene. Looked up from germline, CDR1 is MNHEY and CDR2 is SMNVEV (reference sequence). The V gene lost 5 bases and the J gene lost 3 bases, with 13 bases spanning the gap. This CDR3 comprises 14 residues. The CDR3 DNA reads TGTGCCAGCAGTCCGCCCTCGGGTTACTATGGCTACACCTTC. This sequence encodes CASSPPSGYYGYTF.

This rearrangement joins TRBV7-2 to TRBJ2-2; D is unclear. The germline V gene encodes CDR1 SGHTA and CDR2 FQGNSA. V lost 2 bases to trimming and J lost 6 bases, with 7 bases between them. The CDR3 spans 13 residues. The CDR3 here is CASSLNRAGELFF. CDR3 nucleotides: TGTGCCAGCAGCTTAAATCGAGCCGGGGAGCTGTTTTTT.

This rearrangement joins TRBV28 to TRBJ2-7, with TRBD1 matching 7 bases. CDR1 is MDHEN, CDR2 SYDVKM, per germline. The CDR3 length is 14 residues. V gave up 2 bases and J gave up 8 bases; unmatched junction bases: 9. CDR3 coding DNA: TGTGCCAGCAGTTTAATTTACGACAGGGAAAAGCAGTACTTC. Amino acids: CASSLIYDREKQYF.

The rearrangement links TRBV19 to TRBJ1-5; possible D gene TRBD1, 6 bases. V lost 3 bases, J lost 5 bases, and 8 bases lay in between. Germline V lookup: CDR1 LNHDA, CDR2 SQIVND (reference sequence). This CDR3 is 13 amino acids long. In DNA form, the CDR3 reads TGTGCCAGTAGTATGGACAGCGATCAGCCCCAGCATTTT. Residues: CASSMDSDQPQHF.

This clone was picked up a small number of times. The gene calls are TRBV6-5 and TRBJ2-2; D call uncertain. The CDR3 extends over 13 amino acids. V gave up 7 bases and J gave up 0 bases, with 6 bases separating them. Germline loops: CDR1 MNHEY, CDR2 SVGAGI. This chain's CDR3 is CASMAANTGELFF. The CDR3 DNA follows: TGTGCCAGCATGGCTGCGAACACCGGGGAGCTGTTTTTT.

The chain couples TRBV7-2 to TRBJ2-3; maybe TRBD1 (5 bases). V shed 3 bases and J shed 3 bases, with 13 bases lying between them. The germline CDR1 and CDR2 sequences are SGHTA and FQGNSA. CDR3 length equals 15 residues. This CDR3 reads CASSLWGEVTDTQYF. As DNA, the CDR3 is TGTGCCAGCAGCTTGTGGGGCGAGGTTACAGATACGCAGTATTTT.

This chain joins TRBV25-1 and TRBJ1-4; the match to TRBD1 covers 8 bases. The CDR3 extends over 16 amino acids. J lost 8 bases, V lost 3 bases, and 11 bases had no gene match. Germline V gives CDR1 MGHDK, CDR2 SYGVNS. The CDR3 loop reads CASSDPRTGIGEKLFF. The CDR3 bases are TGTGCCAGCAGTGACCCCCGGACAGGGATTGGGGAAAAACTGTTTTTT. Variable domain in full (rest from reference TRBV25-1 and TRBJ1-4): EADIYQTPRYLVIGTGKKITLECSQTMGHDKMYWYQQDPGMELHLIHYSYGVNSTEKGDLSSESTVSRIRTEHFPLTLESARPSHTSQYLCASSDPRTGIGEKLFFGSGTQLSVL.

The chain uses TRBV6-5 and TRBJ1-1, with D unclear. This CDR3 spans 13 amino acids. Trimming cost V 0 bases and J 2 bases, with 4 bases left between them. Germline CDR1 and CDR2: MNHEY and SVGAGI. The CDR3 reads CASSYSSNTEAFF. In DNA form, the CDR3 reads TGTGCCAGCAGTTACTCGAGCAACACTGAAGCTTTCTTT.

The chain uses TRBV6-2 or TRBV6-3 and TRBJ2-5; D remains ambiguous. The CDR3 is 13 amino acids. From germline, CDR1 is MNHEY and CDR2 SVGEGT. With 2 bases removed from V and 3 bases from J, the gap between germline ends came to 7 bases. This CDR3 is CASSYILKETQYF. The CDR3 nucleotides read TGTGCCAGCAGTTACATCCTAAAAGAGACCCAGTACTTC.

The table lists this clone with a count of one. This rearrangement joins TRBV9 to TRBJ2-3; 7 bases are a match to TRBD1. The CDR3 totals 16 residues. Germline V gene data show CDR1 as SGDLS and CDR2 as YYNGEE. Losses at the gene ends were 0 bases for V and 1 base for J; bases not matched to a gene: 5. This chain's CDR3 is CASSVDGTVGTDTQYF. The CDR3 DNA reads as TGTGCCAGCAGCGTAGACGGGACAGTCGGCACAGATACGCAGTATTTT.

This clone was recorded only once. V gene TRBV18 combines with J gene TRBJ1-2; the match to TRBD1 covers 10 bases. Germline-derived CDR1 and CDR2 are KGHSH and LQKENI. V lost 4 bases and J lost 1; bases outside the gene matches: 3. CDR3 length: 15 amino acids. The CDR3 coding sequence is TGTGCCAGCTCACGCGGACAGGGGGTTAACTATGGCTACACCTTC. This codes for CASSRGQGVNYGYTF.

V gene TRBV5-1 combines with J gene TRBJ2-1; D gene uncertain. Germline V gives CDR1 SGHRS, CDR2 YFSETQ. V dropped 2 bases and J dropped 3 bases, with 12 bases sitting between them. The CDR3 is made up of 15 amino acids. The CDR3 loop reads CASSFEAEIYNEQFF. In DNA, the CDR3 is TGCGCCAGCAGCTTTGAGGCGGAGATCTACAATGAGCAGTTCTTC.

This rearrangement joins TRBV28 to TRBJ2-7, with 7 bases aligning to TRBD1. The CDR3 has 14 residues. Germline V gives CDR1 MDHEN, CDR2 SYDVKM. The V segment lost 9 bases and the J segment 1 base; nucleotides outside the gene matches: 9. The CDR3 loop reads CASTWTGSSYEQYF. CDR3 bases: TGTGCCAGTACTTGGACAGGCTCTTCCTACGAGCAGTACTTC.